The 11 T cell receptor beta chains reported below all come from one sample, sequenced in a study of vaccination and CD4 T cells after COVID-19. The assay that was used to sequence DNA from cultured CD4+ T cells was the Oncomine TCR Beta short-read assay. Using its own MiXCR run on the PCR reads, TCRdb lists one record per CDR3 protein. The sample carries approximately 20,000 distinct CDR3 sequences, 38% recorded once. No cognate antigen is known for these TCRs. Sample treatment: approximately 9-day PBMC culture with coronavirus spike peptide pools or control peptides (ViraFEST assay). The sequencing input was cultured CD4+ T cells from blood. These receptors were collected from a human donor with COVID-19.

This clonotype was observed a handful of times. The V gene is TRBV7-6, the J gene TRBJ2-3; 11 bases map to TRBD2. V lost 5 bases, J lost 6 bases, and 7 bases stayed unmatched. CDR1 SGHVS and CDR2 FNYEAQ come from the germline V gene. The CDR3 is made up of 15 amino acids. CDR3 loop: CASSHSGGAGDTQYF. The CDR3 coding sequence is TGTGCCAGCAGCCATAGCGGGGGGGCCGGGGATACGCAGTATTTT.

The genes are TRBV7-3 and TRBJ1-6; D is perhaps TRBD1 (5 bases). The CDR3 totals 13 residues. Germline values: CDR1 SGHTA, CDR2 FQGTGA. With 1 base removed from V and 11 bases from J, the gap between germline ends came to 9 bases. In DNA, the CDR3 is TGTGCCAGCAGCTTAAGGGCAGGGACACCCCTCCACTTT. It codes for CASSLRAGTPLHF.

This clonotype was recorded a few times. V is TRBV2 and J is TRBJ2-1; 7 positions agree with TRBD1. CDR1 and CDR2 from the germline V gene are SNHLY and FYNNEI. The CDR3 loop spans 15 amino acids. J gave up 3 bases and V 3 bases, and 5 bases lay outside the gene matches. This CDR3 reads CASSDWSGGYNEQFF. DNA of the CDR3: TGTGCCAGCAGTGATTGGTCAGGGGGCTACAATGAGCAGTTCTTC.

The chain employs TRBV12-3 or TRBV12-4 and TRBJ2-7; a possible D gene is TRBD2 (5 bases). The germline V and J ends were trimmed by 3 bases and 6 bases, with 12 bases remaining between them. This CDR3 comprises 13 residues. The CDR3: CASSFAGVPEQYF. The CDR3 nucleotides are TGTGCCAGCAGTTTTGCCGGGGTTCCCGAGCAGTACTTC.

The chain links TRBV11-2 to TRBJ1-6, with D possibly being TRBD1 (5 bases). The germline V gene encodes CDR1 SGHAT and CDR2 FQNNGV. Trimming took 0 bases from V and 7 from J, leaving 10 bases between them. The CDR3 extends over 15 amino acids. CDR3 sequence (DNA): TGTGCCAGCAGCTTAGATGGAACAGGCAATTCACCCCTCCACTTT. Protein: CASSLDGTGNSPLHF.

The chain has TRBV9 and TRBJ1-5; 7 bases map to TRBD1. V lost 3 bases to trimming and J lost 6 bases; unmatched junction nucleotides: 12. Germline values: CDR1 SGDLS, CDR2 YYNGEE. CDR3 length: 16 amino acids. The CDR3 region is CASSAGAGGMSQPQHF. The CDR3 DNA follows: TGTGCCAGCAGCGCGGGGGCAGGGGGAATGAGTCAGCCCCAGCATTTT.

The V gene is TRBV24-1, the J gene TRBJ2-7, with D perhaps TRBD1 or TRBD2 (5 bases each). The V gene lost 0 bases and the J gene lost 4 bases, with 18 bases spanning the gap. CDR1 is KGHDR, CDR2 SFDVKD, per germline. This CDR3 contains 17 residues. CDR3 in amino acids: CATSDLKLVQGLYEQYF. The CDR3 DNA follows: TGTGCCACCAGTGATTTGAAACTAGTGCAGGGATTATACGAGCAGTACTTC.

This clonotype has just a few counts. The DNA for the CDR3 is TGTGCCAGCAGGCCACAGGGGACGGGACAGCCCCAGCATTTT. Amino acid sequence: CASRPQGTGQPQHF. The chain recombines TRBV28 with TRBJ1-5, with 7 bases lining up with TRBD1. With V trimmed by 6 bases and J by 7 bases, 9 bases remained unmatched. In germline, CDR1 is MDHEN, CDR2 SYDVKM. The CDR3 covers 14 residues. The full variable domain, in which reference TRBV28 and TRBJ1-5 provide the parts outside the CDR3, is DVKVTQSSRYLVKRTGEKVFLECVQDMDHENMFWYRQDPGLGLRLIYFSYDVKMKEKGDIPEGYSVSREKKERFSLILESASTNQTSMYLCASRPQGTGQPQHFGDGTRLSIL.

Only a few counts were recorded for this clonotype. J is TRBJ2-3 and V is TRBV20-1; 11 bases fit TRBD2. V lost 3 bases to trimming and J lost 6 bases; unmatched junction nucleotides: 8. Per the germline V gene, CDR1 is DFQATT and CDR2 is SNEGSKA (reference sequence). The length of the CDR3 is 15 residues. The chain's CDR3 is CSARWASGGSDTQYF. CDR3 DNA sequence: TGCAGTGCTAGGTGGGCTAGCGGGGGGTCGGATACGCAGTATTTT.

This clonotype showed up just a few times. J is TRBJ1-6 and V is TRBV20-1; the match to TRBD1 covers 7 bases. CDR1 DFQATT and CDR2 SNEGSKA come from the germline V gene (reference sequence). The CDR3 extends over 14 amino acids. V shed 3 bases, J shed 9 bases, and the junction held 8 bases outside the gene matches. CDR3 residues: CSASPGTATSPLHF. The DNA of the CDR3 is TGCAGTGCTAGCCCAGGGACAGCCACTTCACCCCTCCACTTT.

This chain links TRBV29-1 with TRBJ2-3, with TRBD1 as a possible D gene (5 bases). CDR3 length: 11 amino acids. Germline loops: CDR1 SQVTM, CDR2 ANQGSEA. Trimming stripped 5 bases from V and 6 bases from J, with 9 bases between. The CDR3 DNA is TGCAGCGTTCCCTCAGGGGATACGCAGTATTTT. Its protein is CSVPSGDTQYF.